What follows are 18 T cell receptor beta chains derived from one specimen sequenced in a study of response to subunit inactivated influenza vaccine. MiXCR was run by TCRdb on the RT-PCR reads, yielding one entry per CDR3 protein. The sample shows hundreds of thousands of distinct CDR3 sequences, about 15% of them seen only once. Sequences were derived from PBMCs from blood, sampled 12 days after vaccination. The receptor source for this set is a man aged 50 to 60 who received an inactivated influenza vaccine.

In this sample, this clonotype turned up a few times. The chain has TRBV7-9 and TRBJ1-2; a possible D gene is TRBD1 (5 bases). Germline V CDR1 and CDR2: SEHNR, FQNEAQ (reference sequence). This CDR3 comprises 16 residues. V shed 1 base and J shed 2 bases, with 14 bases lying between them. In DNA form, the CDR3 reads TGTGCCAGCAGCTTAGGAACGTCGGGACGGAACTATGGCTACACCTTC. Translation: CASSLGTSGRNYGYTF.

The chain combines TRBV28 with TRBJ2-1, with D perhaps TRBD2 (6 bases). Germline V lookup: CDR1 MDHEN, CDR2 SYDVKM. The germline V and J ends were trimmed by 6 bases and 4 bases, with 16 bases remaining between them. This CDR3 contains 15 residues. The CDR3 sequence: CASSPGGTTYNEQFF. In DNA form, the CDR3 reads TGTGCCAGCAGCCCCGGCGGGACGACTTACAATGAGCAGTTCTTC.

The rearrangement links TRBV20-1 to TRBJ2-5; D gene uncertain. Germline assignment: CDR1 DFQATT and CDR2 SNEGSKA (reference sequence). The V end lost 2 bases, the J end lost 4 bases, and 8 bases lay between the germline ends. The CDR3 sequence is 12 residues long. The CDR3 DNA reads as TGCAGTGCTAGACTCCCCGGAGAGACCCAGTACTTC. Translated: CSARLPGETQYF.

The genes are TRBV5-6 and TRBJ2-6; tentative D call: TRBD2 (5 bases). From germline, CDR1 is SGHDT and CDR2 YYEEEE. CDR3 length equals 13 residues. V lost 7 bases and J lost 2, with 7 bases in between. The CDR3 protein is CASSGAGANVLTF. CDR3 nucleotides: TGTGCCAGCTCCGGGGCTGGGGCCAACGTCCTGACTTTC.

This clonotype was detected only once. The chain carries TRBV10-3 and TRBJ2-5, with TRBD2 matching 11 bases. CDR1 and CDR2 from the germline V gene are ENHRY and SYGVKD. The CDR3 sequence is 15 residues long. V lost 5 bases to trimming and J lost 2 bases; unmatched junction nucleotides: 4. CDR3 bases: TGTGCCATCAGTCCTAGCGGGGGGCTTCAAGAGACCCAGTACTTC. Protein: CAISPSGGLQETQYF.

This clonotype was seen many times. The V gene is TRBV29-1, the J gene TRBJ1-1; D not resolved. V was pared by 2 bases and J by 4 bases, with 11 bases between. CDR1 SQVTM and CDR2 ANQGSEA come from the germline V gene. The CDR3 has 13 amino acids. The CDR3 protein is CSVESKLGTEAFF. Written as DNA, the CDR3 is TGCAGCGTTGAATCTAAGCTTGGCACTGAAGCTTTCTTT.

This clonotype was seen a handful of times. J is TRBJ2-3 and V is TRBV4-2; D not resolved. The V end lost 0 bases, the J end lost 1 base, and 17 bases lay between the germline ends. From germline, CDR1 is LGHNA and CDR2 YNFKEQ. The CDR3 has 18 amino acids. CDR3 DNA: TGTGCCAGCAGCCAAGACAAAACCCGGACCCAAGGCACAGATACGCAGTATTTT. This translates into CASSQDKTRTQGTDTQYF.

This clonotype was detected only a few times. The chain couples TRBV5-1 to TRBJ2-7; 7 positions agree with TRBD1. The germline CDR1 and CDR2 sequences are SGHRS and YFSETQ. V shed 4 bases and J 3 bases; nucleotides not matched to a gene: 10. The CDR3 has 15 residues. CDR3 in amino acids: CASSLTGQPYYEQYF. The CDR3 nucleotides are TGCGCCAGCAGCCTAACGGGACAGCCCTACTACGAGCAGTACTTC.

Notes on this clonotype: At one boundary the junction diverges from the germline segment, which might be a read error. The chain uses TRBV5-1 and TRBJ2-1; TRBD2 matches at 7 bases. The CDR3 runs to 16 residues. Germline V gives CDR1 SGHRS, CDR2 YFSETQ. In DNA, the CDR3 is TGCGCCCGCAGCTTTTTTGGGCCGGGAGGTTACAATGAGCAGTTCTTC. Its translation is CARSFFGPGGYNEQFF.

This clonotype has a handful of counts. The CDR3 loop reads CASSSSAGGPNTGELFF. The CDR3 nucleotides are TGTGCCAGCAGCTCCTCTGCGGGAGGGCCGAACACCGGGGAGCTGTTTTTT. J is TRBJ2-2 and V is TRBV7-8, with TRBD2 matching over 9 bases. This CDR3 region has 17 residues. The ends lost 4 bases at V and 0 bases at J; junction bases unmatched: 6. Germline CDR1 and CDR2: SGHVS and FQNEAQ.

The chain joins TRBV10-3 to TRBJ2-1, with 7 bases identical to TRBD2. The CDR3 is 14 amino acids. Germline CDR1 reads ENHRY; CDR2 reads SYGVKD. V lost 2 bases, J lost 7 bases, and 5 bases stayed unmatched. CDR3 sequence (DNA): TGTGCCATCAGTGAGGGGACTAAGCGGAATGAGCAGTTCTTC. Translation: CAISEGTKRNEQFF.

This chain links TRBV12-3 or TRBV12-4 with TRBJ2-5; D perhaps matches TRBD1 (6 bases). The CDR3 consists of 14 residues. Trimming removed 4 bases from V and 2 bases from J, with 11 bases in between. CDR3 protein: CASSSGQKQETQYF. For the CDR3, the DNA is TGTGCCAGCAGTTCAGGACAGAAACAAGAGACCCAGTACTTC.

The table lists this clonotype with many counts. CDR3 residues: CASSWTGTQYF. CDR3 DNA sequence: TGTGCCAGCAGCTGGACCGGGACCCAGTACTTC. The chain has TRBV7-8 and TRBJ2-5; D ambiguous. Trimming took off 4 bases at V and 7 bases at J, with 7 bases between the two ends. The germline CDR1 and CDR2 sequences are SGHVS and FQNEAQ. The CDR3 covers 11 residues. The complete variable domain, with remaining parts taken from reference TRBV7-8 and TRBJ2-5, reads GAGVSQSPRYKVAKRGQDVALRCDPISGHVSLFWYQQALGQGPEFLTYFQNEAQLDKSGLPSDRFFAERPEGSVSTLKIQRTQQEDSAVYLCASSWTGTQYFGPGTRLLVL.

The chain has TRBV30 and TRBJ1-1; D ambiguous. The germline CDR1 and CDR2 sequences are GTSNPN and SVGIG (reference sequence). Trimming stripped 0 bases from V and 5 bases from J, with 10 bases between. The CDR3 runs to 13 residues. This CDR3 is CAWSVNPGTEAFF. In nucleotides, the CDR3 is TGTGCCTGGAGTGTAAATCCGGGGACTGAAGCTTTCTTT.

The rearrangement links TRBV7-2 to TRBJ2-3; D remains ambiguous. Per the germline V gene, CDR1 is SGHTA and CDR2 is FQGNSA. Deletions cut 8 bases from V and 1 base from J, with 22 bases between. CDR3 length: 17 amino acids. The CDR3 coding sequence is TGTGCCAGCGACGACCTTCTGGGTAGTGTAGGCACAGATACGCAGTATTTT. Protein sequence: CASDDLLGSVGTDTQYF.

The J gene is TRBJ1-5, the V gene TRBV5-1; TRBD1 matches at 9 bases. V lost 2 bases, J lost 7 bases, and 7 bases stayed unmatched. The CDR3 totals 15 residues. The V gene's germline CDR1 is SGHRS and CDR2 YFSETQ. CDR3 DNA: TGCGCCAGCAGCTTTTCCGACAGGGGGTACCAGCCCCAGCATTTT. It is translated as CASSFSDRGYQPQHF.

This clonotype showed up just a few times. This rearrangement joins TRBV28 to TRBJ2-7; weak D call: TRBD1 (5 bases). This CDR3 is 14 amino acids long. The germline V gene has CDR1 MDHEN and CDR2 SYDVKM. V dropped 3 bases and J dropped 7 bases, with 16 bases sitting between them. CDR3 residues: CASSLQGGGREQYF. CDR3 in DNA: TGTGCCAGCAGTTTGCAGGGTGGCGGTCGGGAGCAGTACTTC.

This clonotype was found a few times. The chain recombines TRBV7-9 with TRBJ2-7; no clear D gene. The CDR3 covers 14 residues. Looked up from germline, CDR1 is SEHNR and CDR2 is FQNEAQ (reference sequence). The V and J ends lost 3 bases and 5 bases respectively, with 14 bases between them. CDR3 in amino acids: CASSLTRKGNEQYF. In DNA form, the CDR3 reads TGTGCCAGCAGCTTGACCCGTAAAGGAAACGAGCAGTACTTC.